Presented here are 22 T cell receptor beta chains from one specimen sequenced in a study of breast tumors, draining lymph nodes, adjacent tissues. From the multiplex PCR reads, TCRdb called clonotypes with MiXCR, one entry per CDR3 protein. The repertoire holds roughly 110,000 distinct CDR3 sequences, with about 30% as singletons. Breast cancer patients provided tissue from their axillary draining lymph nodes. Sequences were obtained from axillary lymph node tissue. The source of these receptors is a female donor with breast cancer. Some clones in this sample may be carry-over from other donors' samples.

This clonotype occurred many times. This rearrangement joins TRBV7-9 to TRBJ2-1; D remains unclear. CDR1 is SEHNR and CDR2 is FQNEAQ in the germline V gene (reference sequence). V was shortened by 5 bases and J by 3 bases, with 8 bases between the two germline ends. CDR3 length equals 13 residues. CDR3 DNA: TGTGCCAGCAGCCCAGTGCACTACAATGAGCAGTTCTTC. Translating gives CASSPVHYNEQFF.

The chain is built from TRBV9 and TRBJ2-3; D gene ambiguous. The CDR3 spans 16 residues. The V gene lost 4 bases and the J gene lost 1 base, with 16 bases spanning the gap. Germline-derived CDR1 and CDR2 are SGDLS and YYNGEE. Written as DNA, the CDR3 is TGTGCCAGCAGCCTCCGCCCCCCAAGTGGCACAGATACGCAGTATTTT. This sequence encodes CASSLRPPSGTDTQYF.

This clonotype was seen at least ten times. The chain joins TRBV19 to TRBJ2-2; no clear D. V was cut by 3 bases and J by 6 bases, with 2 bases left in between. CDR3 length equals 11 residues. Germline loops: CDR1 LNHDA, CDR2 SQIVND (reference sequence). The chain's CDR3 is CASSISGELFF. The CDR3 DNA sequence: TGTGCCAGTAGTATCTCCGGGGAGCTGTTTTTT.

This clonotype was recorded at least ten times. This chain links TRBV7-9 with TRBJ2-7; 8 nucleotides agree with TRBD1. This CDR3 has 16 amino acids. CDR1 is SEHNR, CDR2 FQNEAQ, per germline (reference sequence). Trimming took 5 bases from V and 3 from J; bases not matched to a gene: 12. The CDR3 nucleotides read TGTGCCAGCAGCCGACCGACAGGGGAAAAGGACTACGAGCAGTACTTC. Protein sequence: CASSRPTGEKDYEQYF.

This clonotype was found a few times. The rearrangement links TRBV6-1 to TRBJ1-4, with D possibly TRBD1 on 5 matching bases. Between the trimmed V and J ends, which lost 5 bases and 3 bases, there was a span of 10 bases. The CDR3 totals 14 residues. In germline, CDR1 is MNHNS, CDR2 SASEGT. CDR3 region: CASSRGGSNEKLFF. In nucleotides, the CDR3 is TGTGCCAGCAGTCGTGGGGGGTCTAATGAAAAACTGTTTTTT.

The sample holds many counts of this clonotype. V usage is TRBV6-1 and J usage is TRBJ2-3; no clear D gene. Germline CDR1 reads MNHNS; CDR2 reads SASEGT. V gave up 3 bases and J gave up 1 base, with 20 bases separating them. This CDR3 region has 18 residues. The CDR3 bases are TGTGCCAGCAGTGATTCCCTCTTTAACTCGGAAGGCACAGATACGCAGTATTTT. Its protein is CASSDSLFNSEGTDTQYF.

This clonotype was counted a few times. V and J are TRBV12-3 or TRBV12-4 and TRBJ1-1, with a possible D match to TRBD1 (5 bases). The V and J ends lost 6 bases and 2 bases respectively, with 16 bases between them. The CDR3 is made up of 15 amino acids. The CDR3 DNA sequence: TGTGCCAGCAGCCCGGTGGGGCTTTCAAACACTGAAGCTTTCTTT. Translation: CASSPVGLSNTEAFF.

This clonotype has a handful of counts. The chain links TRBV5-1 to TRBJ1-2; D unclear. The CDR3 is made up of 14 amino acids. With 0 bases removed from V and 4 bases from J, the gap between germline ends came to 10 bases. The germline V gene has CDR1 SGHRS and CDR2 YFSETQ. In DNA, the CDR3 is TGCGCCAGCAGCTTGGTTCCAGGAATCTATGGCTACACCTTC. Residues: CASSLVPGIYGYTF. Filled out from reference TRBV5-1 and TRBJ1-2, the complete variable domain reads KAGVTQTPRYLIKTRGQQVTLSCSPISGHRSVSWYQQTPGQGLQFLFEYFSETQRNKGNFPGRFSGRQFSNSRSEMNVSTLELGDSALYLCASSLVPGIYGYTFGSGTRLTVV.

The chain recombines TRBV19 with TRBJ1-1; D is ambiguous. The CDR3 has 16 residues. Trimming pared 3 bases from V and 2 bases from J, leaving 16 bases between. In germline, CDR1 is LNHDA, CDR2 SQIVND (reference sequence). CDR3 sequence reads: CASSIPWRRENTEAFF. Written as DNA, the CDR3 is TGTGCCAGTAGTATCCCCTGGAGAAGGGAAAACACTGAAGCTTTCTTT.

This clonotype was detected ten times or more. The V and J genes are TRBV30 and TRBJ2-1; 7 nucleotides match TRBD2. The CDR3 has 14 amino acids. J gave up 8 bases and V 6 bases, and 13 bases lay outside the gene matches. Germline CDR1 is GTSNPN and CDR2 is SVGIG (reference sequence). The CDR3 is CACSKARERYEQFF. The CDR3, as DNA: TGTGCCTGCTCAAAGGCGCGGGAGCGCTATGAGCAGTTCTTC.

This clonotype has ten or more counts. The V call is TRBV9, the J call TRBJ1-4; TRBD1 aligns across 8 bases. J was trimmed by 9 bases and V by 3 bases; bases with no gene match: 10. CDR3 size: 15 residues. Germline V gene sequence: CDR1 SGDLS, CDR2 YYNGEE. CDR3 in amino acids: CASSEGAGGWKKLFF. The CDR3 DNA follows: TGTGCCAGCAGCGAGGGGGCAGGGGGCTGGAAAAAACTGTTTTTT.

This clonotype was counted ten times or more. The rearrangement joins TRBV6-1 to TRBJ2-5; weak D call: TRBD2 (6 bases). Trimming pared 9 bases from V and 7 bases from J, leaving 12 bases between. The CDR3 totals 11 residues. Germline lookup yields CDR1 MNHNS and CDR2 SASEGT. This CDR3 is CASGDSGTQYF. The CDR3 nucleotides are TGTGCCAGTGGGGACTCAGGGACCCAGTACTTC.

This chain connects TRBV2 to TRBJ2-1, with TRBD2 matching 14 bases. There are 15 residues in the CDR3. Germline lookup yields CDR1 SNHLY and CDR2 FYNNEI. Trimming took 7 bases from V and 10 from J; bases not matched to a gene: 9. The CDR3: CASTPGLAGANEQFF. The CDR3 DNA reads TGTGCCAGCACCCCGGGACTAGCGGGAGCCAACGAGCAGTTCTTC.

This clonotype was seen at least ten times. This chain connects TRBV19 to TRBJ2-2; unclear D gene. The CDR3 is made up of 12 amino acids. Trimming stripped 3 bases from V and 5 bases from J, with 4 bases between. Germline V CDR1 and CDR2: LNHDA, SQIVND (reference sequence). The CDR3: CASSIETGELFF. CDR3 nucleotide sequence: TGTGCCAGTAGTATTGAGACCGGGGAGCTGTTTTTT.

This clonotype was recorded only once. One junction end does not reproduce the germline sequence, and a read error may be involved. The V call is TRBV20-1, the J call TRBJ1-2; D is perhaps TRBD1 (5 bases). CDR3 size: 9 residues. The germline V gene encodes CDR1 DFQATT and CDR2 SNEGSKA (reference sequence). CDR3 region: CSARKGFAF. DNA for the CDR3: TGCAGTGCTAGAAAGGGGTTCGCCTTC.

This clonotype has at least ten counts. The chain recombines TRBV5-1 with TRBJ2-2; perhaps TRBD1 as D (5 bases). The CDR3 length is 15 residues. V was shortened by 4 bases and J by 0 bases, with 10 bases between the two germline ends. CDR1 is SGHRS, CDR2 YFSETQ, per germline. The CDR3 DNA follows: TGCGCCAGCAGCCGACAGCAATCGAACACCGGGGAGCTGTTTTTT. It specifies CASSRQQSNTGELFF. The entire variable domain, with the rest obtained from reference TRBV5-1 and TRBJ2-2, is as follows: KAGVTQTPRYLIKTRGQQVTLSCSPISGHRSVSWYQQTPGQGLQFLFEYFSETQRNKGNFPGRFSGRQFSNSRSEMNVSTLELGDSALYLCASSRQQSNTGELFFGEGSRLTVL.

To note about this clonotype: Just one base apart from a much larger clone, this may be a read error. The genes are TRBV5-8 and TRBJ2-5, with D tentatively TRBD2 (6 bases). The ends were cut back, 7 bases at V and 7 bases at J, with 14 bases in the middle. CDR1 is SGHTS, CDR2 YDEGEE, per germline. This CDR3 spans 12 amino acids. CDR3 residues: CASRDSEATQYF. CDR3 sequence (DNA): TGTGCCAGCCGGGACTCTGAGGCGACCCAGTACTTC.

Many counts were recorded for this clonotype. The rearrangement links TRBV6-2 or TRBV6-3 to TRBJ2-5; D is possibly TRBD2 (5 bases). Per the germline V gene, CDR1 is MNHEY and CDR2 is SVGEGT. This CDR3 has 13 residues. The germline V and J ends were trimmed by 5 bases and 2 bases, with 9 bases remaining between them. CDR3 loop: CASSRTYQETQYF. Written as DNA, the CDR3 is TGTGCCAGCAGTAGGACTTATCAAGAGACCCAGTACTTC.

This clonotype was seen repeatedly, ten times or more. The J gene is TRBJ2-7, the V gene TRBV20-1, with D possibly called TRBD1 or TRBD2 (6 bases each). The V end lost 3 bases, the J end lost 5 bases, and 20 bases lay between the germline ends. Germline V gene data show CDR1 as DFQATT and CDR2 as SNEGSKA (reference sequence). The CDR3 spans 15 residues. The CDR3 nucleotides read TGCAGTGCTAGCCTTCTGGGGGGCCTAGGGAACGAGCAGTACTTC. It is translated as CSASLLGGLGNEQYF.

This clonotype was seen a handful of times. A much larger clone sits a single nucleotide away, making a read error possible. The genes are TRBV6-2 or TRBV6-3 and TRBJ1-6; 8 positions agree with TRBD1. Germline CDR1 reads MNHEY; CDR2 reads SVGEGT. The CDR3 is 14 residues long. V lost 5 bases, J lost 7 bases, and 4 bases stayed unmatched. The CDR3 nucleotides read TGTGCCAGCAGTCCAGGGGGCCGGAATTCACCCCTCCACTTT. This gives the protein CASSPGGRNSPLHF.

CDR3 coding DNA: TGTGCCAACTCCGTCGGACTCTCTGGAAACACCATATATTTT. Translation: CANSVGLSGNTIYF. The V call is TRBV12-3 or TRBV12-4, the J call TRBJ1-3, with D unclear. There are 14 residues in the CDR3. V was trimmed by 10 bases and J by 0 bases, leaving 13 bases between them.

This sequence joins TRBV5-6 and TRBJ1-1, with D possibly being TRBD1 (5 bases). Trimming took 4 bases from V and 6 from J, leaving 16 bases between them. Germline CDR1 SGHDT, CDR2 YYEEEE. The length of the CDR3 is 14 residues. CDR3: CASSGRGGASEAFF. DNA for the CDR3: TGTGCCAGCAGCGGGCGGGGAGGGGCCTCTGAAGCTTTCTTT.